The 21 T cell receptor beta chains given below trace back to one sample, sequenced in a study of OX40 agonist ivuxolimab in advanced cancers. Only in-frame clones appear in the TCRdb table, and some are missing; sequencing was by immunoSEQ multiplex PCR. The sample records more than 75,000 clones, just over 90% being singletons. Specimen: CD4+ or CD8+ T cells sorted from blood, collected in a trial of the OX40 agonist ivuxolimab. The receptors derive from an adult with an advanced solid tumor such as melanoma, head and neck, liver or kidney cancer.

This clone is a singleton in its sample. The chain employs TRBV19 and TRBJ1-2; the D is unclear. V lost 7 bases and J 7 bases, leaving 19 bases between the germline ends. The CDR3 sequence is 14 residues long. Germline V gene lookup returns CDR1 LNHDA and CDR2 SQIVND (reference sequence). The CDR3 region is CASTPQAIGSGYTF. For the CDR3, the DNA is TGTGCCAGTACCCCCCAGGCAATAGGAAGTGGCTACACCTTC. Full variable domain (remainder filled in from reference TRBV19 and TRBJ1-2): DGGITQSPKYLFRKEGQNVTLSCEQNLNHDAMYWYRQDPGQGLRLIYYSQIVNDFQKGDIAEGYSVSREKKESFPLTVTSAQKNPTAFYLCASTPQAIGSGYTFGSGTRLTVV.

V gene TRBV28 combines with J gene TRBJ2-2; no firm D call. Germline V CDR1 and CDR2: MDHEN, SYDVKM. The CDR3 length is 10 residues. V lost 7 bases and J lost 7, with 4 bases in between. This CDR3 is CASKYGELFF. Here the CDR3 DNA reads TGTGCCAGCAAATACGGGGAGCTGTTTTTT. Supplemented by reference TRBV28 and TRBJ2-2, the full variable domain reads DVKVTQSSRYLVKRTGEKVFLECVQDMDHENMFWYRQDPGLGLRLIYFSYDVKMKEKGDIPEGYSVSREKKERFSLILESASTNQTSMYLCASKYGELFFGEGSRLTVL.

This chain connects TRBV7-6 to TRBJ1-5, with 7 bases aligning to TRBD1. Germline-derived CDR1 and CDR2 are SGHVS and FNYEAQ. V dropped 5 bases and J dropped 1; count of bases not matched to a gene: 8. This CDR3 has 16 residues. CDR3 bases: TGTGCCAGCAGCGCAGGGGGACCGGCCAGCAATCAGCCCCAGCATTTT. Protein product: CASSAGGPASNQPQHF.

V usage is TRBV9 and J usage is TRBJ2-7, with a weak D call TRBD1 (5 bases). The CDR3 consists of 15 residues. V was pared by 2 bases and J by 0 bases, with 12 bases between. Germline V gene sequence: CDR1 SGDLS, CDR2 YYNGEE. Written as DNA, the CDR3 is TGTGCCAGCAGCGTCTCACAGGCCACCTCCTACGAGCAGTACTTC. Its translation is CASSVSQATSYEQYF.

The rearrangement links TRBV18 to TRBJ2-7, with D unclear. V gave up 3 bases and J gave up 2 bases, with 11 bases separating them. Germline V gene sequence: CDR1 KGHSH, CDR2 LQKENI. CDR3 length: 14 residues. DNA of the CDR3: TGTGCCAGCTCACCGGCTATGTCGCCCTACGAGCAGTACTTC. Translated: CASSPAMSPYEQYF.

The chain employs TRBV5-1 and TRBJ2-1; TRBD2 agrees at 9 bases. Germline CDR1 is SGHRS and CDR2 is YFSETQ. V was clipped by 4 bases and J by 7 bases; unmatched bases: 12. The CDR3 totals 16 residues. The CDR3 spells CASSLHLAGLGNEQFF. Here the CDR3 DNA reads TGCGCCAGCAGCCTGCACCTAGCGGGGTTGGGGAATGAGCAGTTCTTC.

The V gene is TRBV6-1, the J gene TRBJ1-1; 8 bases map to TRBD1. This CDR3 contains 20 residues. The V gene end was trimmed by 4 bases and the J gene end by 0 bases; junction bases not matched to a gene: 19. Looked up from germline, CDR1 is MNHNS and CDR2 is SASEGT. DNA of the CDR3: TGTGCCAGCAGTGTAGTCGGGTTTACAGGGGGAGGCGGCATGAACACTGAAGCTTTCTTT. Protein product: CASSVVGFTGGGGMNTEAFF.

The chain combines TRBV29-1 with TRBJ2-4; no clear D. The CDR3 is 12 residues long. Germline assignment: CDR1 SQVTM and CDR2 ANQGSEA. V dropped 4 bases and J dropped 13 bases, with 17 bases sitting between them. CDR3 protein: CSVGLQSAGQYF. The CDR3 DNA reads as TGCAGCGTTGGCCTACAGTCAGCCGGGCAGTACTTC.

A single count supports this clone. This chain links TRBV6-1 with TRBJ1-5; no clear D. The CDR3 spans 13 residues. V lost 4 bases, J lost 4 bases, and 8 bases lay in between. Germline values: CDR1 MNHNS, CDR2 SASEGT. CDR3 coding DNA: TGTGCCAGCAGTGCGACAATAAATCAGCCCCAGCATTTT. Encoded protein: CASSATINQPQHF.

The genes are TRBV15 and TRBJ1-2; 9 bases match TRBD1. Losses at the gene ends were 0 bases for V and 7 bases for J; bases not matched to a gene: 3. Germline V CDR1 and CDR2: LNHNV, YYDKDF (reference sequence). CDR3 size: 14 residues. The CDR3 reads CATSREGTGLGYTF. Here the CDR3 DNA reads TGTGCCACCAGCAGAGAAGGGACAGGGCTTGGCTACACCTTC.

This clone was counted a few times. This rearrangement joins TRBV7-2 to TRBJ1-5; the D is unclear. Germline assignment: CDR1 SGHTA and CDR2 FQGNSA. This CDR3 region has 15 residues. V shed 8 bases and J shed 0 bases, with 14 bases lying between them. This CDR3 is CASGQDAVSNQPQHF. The CDR3 DNA is TGTGCCAGCGGCCAGGACGCTGTTAGCAATCAGCCCCAGCATTTT.

The rearrangement joins TRBV5-8 to TRBJ2-5; 13 bases line up with TRBD2. The CDR3 loop spans 16 amino acids. Germline V gene data show CDR1 as SGHTS and CDR2 as YDEGEE. V lost 4 bases to trimming and J lost 2 bases; unmatched junction nucleotides: 5. In DNA form, the CDR3 reads TGTGCCAGCAGCCCCGGGACTAGCGGGGCTCAAGAGACCCAGTACTTC. This translates into CASSPGTSGAQETQYF.

The V gene is TRBV5-1, the J gene TRBJ2-5; perhaps TRBD1 as D (5 bases). Trimming took off 7 bases at V and 4 bases at J, with 20 bases between the two ends. Germline-derived CDR1 and CDR2 are SGHRS and YFSETQ. This CDR3 spans 15 amino acids. The CDR3 is CASCRTTRFGETQYF. CDR3 nucleotide sequence: TGCGCCAGCTGCCGGACAACTCGGTTCGGAGAGACCCAGTACTTC.

This clone was observed a single time. The rearrangement uses TRBV11-2 and TRBJ1-4; D is ambiguous. Germline assignment: CDR1 SGHAT and CDR2 FQNNGV. CDR3 size: 12 residues. Trimming pared 10 bases from V and 6 bases from J, leaving 12 bases between. The CDR3 DNA is TGTGCCACCGGGATCGCGGATGAAAAACTGTTTTTT. Translation: CATGIADEKLFF.

V and J are TRBV10-3 and TRBJ1-1; 7 nucleotides line up with TRBD1. This CDR3 spans 14 amino acids. From germline, CDR1 is ENHRY and CDR2 SYGVKD. After removal of 6 bases from V and 0 bases from J, the junction contained 4 bases not matched to a gene. The CDR3 nucleotides are TGTGCCATCAGACCGGGACAGTTGAACACTGAAGCTTTCTTT. Protein: CAIRPGQLNTEAFF.

As to this clone: Germline is not matched at one junction end, which may reflect a read error. The V gene is TRBV7-2, the J gene TRBJ2-5, with a possible D match to TRBD2 (6 bases). The germline CDR1 and CDR2 sequences are SGHTA and FQGNSA. The CDR3 has 14 residues. The DNA for the CDR3 is TGTGCCAGCAGCTTAGCGCTAGCGCAAGCGACCCAGTACTTC. Protein product: CASSLALAQATQYF.

The J gene is TRBJ2-7, the V gene TRBV7-2; no definite D call. CDR3 length equals 14 residues. Looked up from germline, CDR1 is SGHTA and CDR2 is FQGNSA. Trimming shortened V by 5 bases and J by 0 bases, and 11 bases separated the two germline ends. The DNA for the CDR3 is TGTGCCAGCAGCCCCCGACTCAGCTCCTACGAGCAGTACTTC. It yields the protein CASSPRLSSYEQYF.

The chain uses TRBV27 and TRBJ1-6; D may be TRBD1 (5 bases). Germline V CDR1 and CDR2: MNHEY, SMNVEV (reference sequence). The CDR3 contains 14 residues. Trimming removed 4 bases from V and 14 bases from J, with 18 bases in between. The CDR3 reads CASSSPMGGRALHF. CDR3 DNA: TGTGCCAGCAGTTCCCCCATGGGGGGACGGGCCCTCCACTTT.

This rearrangement joins TRBV4-3 to TRBJ2-3, with 10 bases lining up with TRBD2. Germline CDR1 LGHNA, CDR2 YSLEER. The CDR3 length is 17 residues. V shed 0 bases, J shed 1 base, and the junction held 4 bases outside the gene matches. The DNA of the CDR3 is TGCGCCAGCAGCCAAGAATTAGGACTAGCGGGCACAGATACGCAGTATTTT. Encoded protein: CASSQELGLAGTDTQYF.

As regards this clone: Other DNA sequences in this specimen translate into the identical CDR3. V and J are TRBV5-1 and TRBJ2-5; 12 bases agree with TRBD2. With V trimmed by 4 bases and J by 2 bases, 0 bases remained unmatched. The CDR3 is made up of 14 amino acids. The germline V gene has CDR1 SGHRS and CDR2 YFSETQ. The CDR3 nucleotides read TGCGCCAGCAGCCTAGCGGGAGGGCAAGAGACCCAGTACTTC. Protein product: CASSLAGGQETQYF.

The rearrangement uses TRBV10-3 and TRBJ1-2, with a weak D call TRBD1 (5 bases). In germline, CDR1 is ENHRY, CDR2 SYGVKD. Trimming stripped 5 bases from V and 6 bases from J, with 10 bases between. The CDR3 contains 12 residues. The CDR3 coding sequence is TGTGCCATCAGTCAGGCACAGGATGGCTACACCTTC. Translated, it gives CAISQAQDGYTF.